The 9 T cell receptor beta chains below were found in one sample sequenced in a study of CD8+ T cells in alopecia areata. cDNA serving as the sequencing template came from extracted, reverse transcribed RNA. Clones were read by immunoSEQ multiplex PCR, and TCRdb kept only the in-frame ones, dropping some. The sample contains 200,000 or so clones, 57% of which appear only once. The input for sequencing was CD4+ T cells sorted from blood, taken at week 0. The receptors shown here come from a human donor with alopecia areata.

This clone was counted only a few times. The V gene is TRBV27, the J gene TRBJ2-3, with D perhaps matching TRBD1 (5 bases). This CDR3 is built from 14 residues. Trimming stripped 4 bases from V and 9 bases from J, with 17 bases between. In germline, CDR1 is MNHEY, CDR2 SMNVEV (reference sequence). The DNA of the CDR3 is TGTGCCAGCAGTTGGGGCATCAGGGATAGAACGCAGTATTTT. Translated, it gives CASSWGIRDRTQYF.

This chain connects TRBV30 to TRBJ1-2; TRBD1 might be the D (5 bases). Germline V lookup: CDR1 GTSNPN, CDR2 SVGIG (reference sequence). The CDR3 sequence is 14 residues long. V was clipped by 3 bases and J by 6 bases, with 17 bases between them. Here the CDR3 DNA reads TGTGCCTGGAGCAAGGGAGTCAGGGCCCATGGCTACACCTTC. Its protein is CAWSKGVRAHGYTF.

In its sample, this clone was seen a few times. The chain uses TRBV5-1 and TRBJ1-6; the match to TRBD1 covers 8 bases. Unmatched junction bases numbered 7, after V lost 7 bases and J lost 7 bases. Looked up from germline, CDR1 is SGHRS and CDR2 is YFSETQ. The CDR3 extends over 14 amino acids. CDR3: CASARGQENSPLHF. The CDR3 DNA follows: TGCGCCAGCGCCAGGGGACAGGAAAATTCACCCCTCCACTTT.

In this sample, this clone turned up a few times. The genes are TRBV6-1 and TRBJ2-7; 11 bases match TRBD2. This CDR3 is built from 17 residues. From germline, CDR1 is MNHNS and CDR2 SASEGT. J was trimmed by 2 bases and V by 2 bases; bases with no gene match: 8. The CDR3 coding sequence is TGTGCCAGCAGTGAATGGAGACTAGCGGGGAGACCCTACGAGCAGTACTTC. Translating it yields CASSEWRLAGRPYEQYF.

The chain recombines TRBV7-9 with TRBJ2-7; D unresolved. The CDR3 runs to 11 residues. The V gene lost 5 bases and the J gene lost 6 bases, with 8 bases spanning the gap. Germline V gives CDR1 SEHNR, CDR2 FQNEAQ (reference sequence). The CDR3 DNA reads as TGTGCCAGCAGCCAGGTTGGCGAGCAGTACTTC. This translates into CASSQVGEQYF.

This clone was detected many times. V gene TRBV19 combines with J gene TRBJ2-7, with TRBD1 identical over 7 bases. Germline V gives CDR1 LNHDA, CDR2 SQIVND (reference sequence). The ends lost 6 bases at V and 1 base at J; junction bases unmatched: 12. This CDR3 comprises 16 residues. This CDR3 reads CASSLGRGGASYEQYF. DNA for the CDR3: TGTGCCAGTAGCCTGGGCCGAGGGGGCGCGTCCTACGAGCAGTACTTC.

V gene TRBV5-1 combines with J gene TRBJ2-3, with D tentatively TRBD2 (6 bases). The V gene's germline CDR1 is SGHRS and CDR2 YFSETQ. Between the trimmed V and J ends, which lost 5 bases and 2 bases, there was a span of 15 bases. The CDR3 extends over 15 amino acids. CDR3 sequence reads: CASSRSGTYTDTQYF. The CDR3 DNA reads TGCGCCAGCAGTCGGTCGGGGACTTACACAGATACGCAGTATTTT.

The V call is TRBV30, the J call TRBJ2-1, with D possibly called TRBD1 or TRBD2 (5 bases each). Trimming took 6 bases from V and 4 from J, leaving 16 bases between them. Germline V CDR1 and CDR2: GTSNPN, SVGIG (reference sequence). The CDR3 spans 14 residues. The CDR3 loop reads CACRSRGLYNEQFF. The CDR3 DNA is TGTGCCTGCAGGTCCCGGGGCCTATACAATGAGCAGTTCTTC.

This chain uses TRBV29-1 with TRBJ2-1; the D gene is possibly TRBD1 (6 bases). Deletions cut 0 bases from V and 0 bases from J, with 18 bases between. Looked up from germline, CDR1 is SQVTM and CDR2 is ANQGSEA. There are 18 residues in the CDR3. For the CDR3, the DNA is TGCAGCGTTGAAGAGCGGCGAGGACAGACGAGCTCCTACAATGAGCAGTTCTTC. Translated: CSVEERRGQTSSYNEQFF.